These 29 T cell receptor beta chains originate from one sample sequenced in a study of circulating and synovial CD4+ cells in juvenile arthritis. Profiled with immunoSEQ multiplex PCR; TCRdb holds only in-frame clones, not every one. The sample carries over 11,000 clones, roughly 84% recorded once. Sequenced material: CD4+ T cells from synovial fluid. The receptors derive from a human patient with juvenile idiopathic arthritis. Some clones in this sample may be carry-over from other donors' samples.

The chain links TRBV7-2 to TRBJ1-1; no firm D call. V was cut by 3 bases and J by 2 bases, with 7 bases left in between. CDR1 and CDR2 (germline): SGHTA, FQGNSA. The CDR3 totals 13 residues. The CDR3 region is CASSLLANTEAFF. Written as DNA, the CDR3 is TGTGCCAGCAGCTTGTTGGCAAACACTGAAGCTTTCTTT.

The chain carries TRBV7-3 and TRBJ2-7, with TRBD1 matching 12 bases. The CDR3 spans 17 residues. CDR1 is SGHTA, CDR2 FQGTGA, per germline. V was clipped by 5 bases and J by 5 bases; unmatched bases: 13. DNA of the CDR3: TGTGCCAGCAGCAAGTGGCCGGGACAGGGGGCTTCCCACGAGCAGTACTTC. Translated, it gives CASSKWPGQGASHEQYF.

V and J are TRBV4-1 and TRBJ2-7; 13 bases are a match to TRBD2. V trimming: 4 bases; J trimming: 2 bases; junction bases outside the gene matches: 2. The CDR3 is 15 amino acids. Germline V CDR1 and CDR2: MGHRA, YSYEKL. The chain's CDR3 is CASSRGLAGAYEQYF. Here the CDR3 DNA reads TGCGCCAGCAGCCGAGGACTAGCGGGGGCCTACGAGCAGTACTTC.

V gene TRBV18 combines with J gene TRBJ2-1; D might be TRBD2 (6 bases). V lost 1 base and J 6 bases, leaving 22 bases between the germline ends. The CDR3 runs to 18 residues. Germline V gene data show CDR1 as KGHSH and CDR2 as LQKENI. The CDR3 loop is CASSPLRRDGRTGNEQFF. The CDR3 DNA follows: TGTGCCAGCTCACCACTGAGAAGGGACGGGAGAACGGGCAATGAGCAGTTCTTC.

The rearrangement joins TRBV6-6 to TRBJ2-3; 11 bases are a match to TRBD1. Germline lookup yields CDR1 MNHNY and CDR2 SVGAGI (reference sequence). The CDR3 has 16 residues. Trimming removed 2 bases from V and 0 bases from J; junction bases left unmatched: 1. As DNA, the CDR3 is TGTGCCAGCAGTTACGGGACAGGGGGGAGCACAGATACGCAGTATTTT. It specifies CASSYGTGGSTDTQYF.

V gene TRBV29-1 combines with J gene TRBJ2-5, with 16 positions matching TRBD2. V dropped 4 bases and J dropped 5; count of bases not matched to a gene: 16. The CDR3 has 19 residues. The germline gives CDR1 SQVTM, CDR2 ANQGSEA. The CDR3 coding sequence is TGCAGCGTTGGGGTGCGTCGCGGGACTAGCGGGGGGGCCCCCGAGACCCAGTACTTC. Residues: CSVGVRRGTSGGAPETQYF.

This clone showed up just once. The rearrangement links TRBV5-1 to TRBJ2-1; 12 nucleotides agree with TRBD2. The germline V gene encodes CDR1 SGHRS and CDR2 YFSETQ. The CDR3 contains 18 residues. V lost 4 bases, J lost 9 bases, and 17 bases stayed unmatched. In DNA form, the CDR3 reads TGCGCCAGCAGCAATCTAATCACATCTAGCGGGGGGGCTGGTGAGCAGTTCTTC. The encoded protein is CASSNLITSSGGAGEQFF.

The chain recombines TRBV11-2 with TRBJ1-1, with D possibly being TRBD1 (5 bases). Trimming cost V 1 base and J 6 bases, with 9 bases left between them. In germline, CDR1 is SGHAT, CDR2 FQNNGV. CDR3 length equals 13 residues. The CDR3 nucleotides read TGTGCCAGCAGCTTAGGGGCGGGGGCTGAAGCTTTCTTT. It encodes CASSLGAGAEAFF.

This rearrangement joins TRBV7-3 to TRBJ2-2, with D possibly TRBD2 on 6 matching bases. V lost 5 bases and J 4 bases, leaving 17 bases between the germline ends. The CDR3 runs to 16 residues. Germline-derived CDR1 and CDR2 are SGHTA and FQGTGA. CDR3 sequence: CASSLPTRIGTGELFF. In DNA, the CDR3 is TGTGCCAGCAGCCTTCCGACTAGGATTGGCACCGGGGAGCTGTTTTTT.

The rearrangement uses TRBV6-5 and TRBJ1-2; 9 bases are a match to TRBD1. The CDR3 extends over 14 amino acids. Looked up from germline, CDR1 is MNHEY and CDR2 is SVGAGI. The V segment lost 8 bases and the J segment 4 bases; nucleotides outside the gene matches: 8. The CDR3 DNA reads as TGTGCCAGCGGGGGACAGGGTCTGGGCTATGGCTACACCTTC. Protein product: CASGGQGLGYGYTF.

The V gene is TRBV7-2, the J gene TRBJ2-1; 10 bases fit TRBD2. The V segment lost 5 bases and the J segment 4 bases; nucleotides outside the gene matches: 8. The CDR3 has 16 residues. Looked up from germline, CDR1 is SGHTA and CDR2 is FQGNSA. The CDR3 nucleotides are TGTGCCAGCAGCGCCCAGCGGGGGGGGATATACAATGAGCAGTTCTTC. Translated: CASSAQRGGIYNEQFF.

The CDR3: CASGLDGNTGELFF. The DNA for the CDR3 is TGTGCTAGTGGTTTGGACGGGAACACCGGGGAGCTGTTTTTT. The J gene is TRBJ2-2, the V gene TRBV12-5; the D is unclear. V gave up 1 base and J gave up 1 base, with 4 bases separating them. Germline V lookup: CDR1 LGHNT, CDR2 FRNRAP. The CDR3 covers 14 residues.

CDR3 DNA sequence: TGTGCCAGCAGTCCGCCCCAGGGTAATTCACCCCTCCACTTT. Protein sequence: CASSPPQGNSPLHF. The gene calls are TRBV27 and TRBJ1-6, with a possible D match to TRBD1 (5 bases). The CDR3 is 14 amino acids. V was trimmed by 5 bases and J by 6 bases, leaving 11 bases between them. The germline CDR1 and CDR2 sequences are MNHEY and SMNVEV (reference sequence).

DNA of the CDR3: TGCGCCAGCAGCTTGGACCTTACAGTCTCGGCTAACTATGGCTACACCTTC. It yields the protein CASSLDLTVSANYGYTF. The chain couples TRBV5-1 to TRBJ1-2; D gene ambiguous. Trimming cost V 0 bases and J 0 bases, with 15 bases left between them. Germline lookup yields CDR1 SGHRS and CDR2 YFSETQ. This CDR3 has 17 residues.

The V and J genes are TRBV30 and TRBJ1-1; 7 bases agree with TRBD1. Trimming cost V 5 bases and J 3 bases; bases outside gene matches: 9. The CDR3 is 14 residues long. The germline V gene encodes CDR1 GTSNPN and CDR2 SVGIG (reference sequence). The CDR3 loop reads CAWGRKGAYTEAFF. DNA of the CDR3: TGTGCCTGGGGGAGGAAGGGGGCATACACTGAAGCTTTCTTT.

The chain carries TRBV6-5 and TRBJ1-4; 9 nucleotides align to TRBD1. Trimming took 7 bases from V and 6 from J; bases not matched to a gene: 6. Germline V CDR1 and CDR2: MNHEY, SVGAGI. The CDR3 length is 14 residues. The CDR3 region is CASTDGTGYEKLFF. In DNA, the CDR3 is TGTGCCAGCACCGACGGGACAGGGTATGAAAAACTGTTTTTT.

V usage is TRBV6-1 and J usage is TRBJ1-4; the match to TRBD1 covers 9 bases. Trimming cost V 6 bases and J 7 bases; bases outside gene matches: 6. The V gene's germline CDR1 is MNHNS and CDR2 SASEGT. The CDR3 is 14 amino acids. The CDR3 nucleotides read TGTGCCAGCAGGTTACAGGGGGCGGGTGAAAAACTGTTTTTT. As protein: CASRLQGAGEKLFF.

V is TRBV2 and J is TRBJ2-7; TRBD1 matches at 8 bases. Germline CDR1 and CDR2: SNHLY and FYNNEI. The V segment lost 6 bases and the J segment 8 bases; nucleotides outside the gene matches: 12. The CDR3 sequence is 14 residues long. CDR3 loop: CASRGLGQEGQQYF. The CDR3 nucleotides read TGTGCCAGCAGGGGATTGGGACAGGAGGGTCAGCAGTACTTC.

This clone appeared once. The chain joins TRBV13 to TRBJ1-4, with D possibly being TRBD1 (6 bases). V was trimmed by 7 bases and J by 4 bases, leaving 16 bases between them. CDR3 length: 15 amino acids. Germline V CDR1 and CDR2: PRHDT, FYEKMQ (reference sequence). The CDR3 loop reads CASILDRTDNEKLFF. DNA of the CDR3: TGTGCCAGCATCTTGGATAGGACAGATAATGAAAAACTGTTTTTT.

V and J are TRBV11-1 and TRBJ1-1; possible D gene TRBD1, 6 bases. The ends were cut back, 3 bases at V and 4 bases at J, with 12 bases in the middle. Germline V gene data show CDR1 as SGHAT and CDR2 as FQDESV (reference sequence). The length of the CDR3 is 14 residues. CDR3 protein: CASSFTGRGTEAFF. CDR3 nucleotide sequence: TGTGCCAGCAGCTTTACAGGGAGGGGCACTGAAGCTTTCTTT.

This chain links TRBV2 with TRBJ2-1; 9 positions match TRBD1. Germline trimming cut 4 bases from V and 4 bases from J; bases unmatched to any gene: 5. The CDR3 has 15 residues. CDR1 is SNHLY and CDR2 is FYNNEI in the germline V gene. CDR3 sequence reads: CASSAQGAKYNEQFF. Written as DNA, the CDR3 is TGTGCCAGCAGTGCACAGGGGGCGAAGTACAATGAGCAGTTCTTC.

The rearrangement uses TRBV10-1 and TRBJ2-5; 7 nucleotides agree with TRBD2. J was trimmed by 1 base and V by 2 bases; bases with no gene match: 4. The CDR3 totals 15 residues. The germline V gene has CDR1 WNHNN and CDR2 SYGVQD (reference sequence). The CDR3 spells CASSEGRGSQETQYF. CDR3 sequence (DNA): TGCGCCAGCAGTGAGGGGCGGGGGAGCCAAGAGACCCAGTACTTC.

The J gene is TRBJ1-5, the V gene TRBV5-6; no firm D call. Trimming took 0 bases from V and 5 from J, leaving 3 bases between them. CDR3 length: 12 residues. Germline CDR1 SGHDT, CDR2 YYEEEE. CDR3 sequence (DNA): TGTGCCAGCAGCTTGGTCGATCAGCCCCAGCATTTT. The encoded protein is CASSLVDQPQHF.

This chain joins TRBV5-1 and TRBJ2-2; 11 bases agree with TRBD1. The length of the CDR3 is 17 residues. The ends lost 7 bases at V and 6 bases at J; junction bases unmatched: 14. Germline V gene sequence: CDR1 SGHRS, CDR2 YFSETQ. CDR3 protein: CASGQGARVRSAGELFF. The CDR3 DNA reads TGCGCCAGCGGACAGGGGGCGCGCGTTAGATCGGCCGGGGAGCTGTTTTTT. The variable domain in full, with the rest retrieved from reference TRBV5-1 and TRBJ2-2, is KAGVTQTPRYLIKTRGQQVTLSCSPISGHRSVSWYQQTPGQGLQFLFEYFSETQRNKGNFPGRFSGRQFSNSRSEMNVSTLELGDSALYLCASGQGARVRSAGELFFGEGSRLTVL.

The chain links TRBV4-2 to TRBJ2-2, with 12 bases matching TRBD2. Germline trimming cut 5 bases from V and 6 bases from J; bases unmatched to any gene: 10. The CDR3 has 17 amino acids. From germline, CDR1 is LGHNA and CDR2 YNFKEQ. CDR3 region: CASSSPTSGSNAGELFF. The CDR3 DNA reads as TGTGCCAGCAGCTCACCGACTAGCGGGAGTAATGCCGGGGAGCTGTTTTTT.

The gene calls are TRBV6-1 and TRBJ2-2, with a possible D match to TRBD1 (6 bases). The CDR3 runs to 15 residues. The ends were cut back, 0 bases at V and 1 base at J, with 6 bases in the middle. Germline V gene data show CDR1 as MNHNS and CDR2 as SASEGT. The CDR3 region has the DNA TGTGCCAGCAGTGAAGCCAGGGGGAACACCGGGGAGCTGTTTTTT. Translation gives CASSEARGNTGELFF.

This clone came up once. The chain carries TRBV5-1 and TRBJ1-1; 7 nucleotides align to TRBD1. The CDR3 covers 14 residues. Germline CDR1 reads SGHRS; CDR2 reads YFSETQ. J gave up 5 bases and V 1 base, and 5 bases lay outside the gene matches. This chain's CDR3 is CASSLTGVRTEAFF. The CDR3 DNA is TGCGCCAGCAGCTTGACAGGGGTTAGGACTGAAGCTTTCTTT.

The J gene is TRBJ1-4, the V gene TRBV30; TRBD1 is a possible D gene (5 bases). V lost 2 bases and J lost 8, with 15 bases in between. CDR1 and CDR2 (germline): GTSNPN, SVGIG (reference sequence). This CDR3 spans 14 amino acids. CDR3 loop: CAWSRAGLWEKLFF. CDR3 DNA: TGTGCCTGGAGTCGCGCAGGGCTTTGGGAAAAACTGTTTTTT.

Remarks on this clone: The junction differs from germline at one of its ends, possibly a read error. The chain combines TRBV13 with TRBJ2-1, with D maybe TRBD2 (6 bases). Per the germline V gene, CDR1 is PRHDT and CDR2 is FYEKMQ (reference sequence). The CDR3 sequence is 13 residues long. The CDR3 DNA follows: TGTGCCAGCAGCTCCGAGGAGGGAGGTGAGAAGTTCTTC. It codes for CASSSEEGGEKFF.